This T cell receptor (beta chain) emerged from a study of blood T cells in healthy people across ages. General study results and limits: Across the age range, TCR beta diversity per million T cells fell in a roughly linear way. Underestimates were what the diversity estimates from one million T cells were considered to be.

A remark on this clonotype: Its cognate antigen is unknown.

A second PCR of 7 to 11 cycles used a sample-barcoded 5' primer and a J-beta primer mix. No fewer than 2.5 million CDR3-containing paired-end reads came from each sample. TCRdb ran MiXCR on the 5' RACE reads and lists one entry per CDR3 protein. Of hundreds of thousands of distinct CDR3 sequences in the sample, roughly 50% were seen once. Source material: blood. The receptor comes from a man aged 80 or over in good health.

The DNA of the CDR3 is TGTGCCAGCAGCCAAGATCTGGATGAGCAGTTCTTC. Translation gives CASSQDLDEQFF. The chain carries TRBV4-2 and TRBJ2-1; D not certain. Germline values: CDR1 LGHNA, CDR2 YNFKEQ. The V and J ends lost 0 bases and 8 bases respectively, with 5 bases between them. This CDR3 contains 12 residues.